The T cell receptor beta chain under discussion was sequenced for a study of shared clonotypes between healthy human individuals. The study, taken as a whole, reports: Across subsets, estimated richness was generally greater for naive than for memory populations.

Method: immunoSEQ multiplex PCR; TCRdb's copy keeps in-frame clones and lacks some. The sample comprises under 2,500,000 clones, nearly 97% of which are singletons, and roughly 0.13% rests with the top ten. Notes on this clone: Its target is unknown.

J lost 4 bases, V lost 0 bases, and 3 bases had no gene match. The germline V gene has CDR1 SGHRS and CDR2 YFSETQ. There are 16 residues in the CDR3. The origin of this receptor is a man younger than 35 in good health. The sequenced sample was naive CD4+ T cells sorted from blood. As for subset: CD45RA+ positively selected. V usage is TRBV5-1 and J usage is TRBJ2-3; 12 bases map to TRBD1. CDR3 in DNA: TGCGCCAGCAGCTTGGTCGGGACAGGGGGCGCAGATACGCAGTATTTT. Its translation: CASSLVGTGGADTQYF.